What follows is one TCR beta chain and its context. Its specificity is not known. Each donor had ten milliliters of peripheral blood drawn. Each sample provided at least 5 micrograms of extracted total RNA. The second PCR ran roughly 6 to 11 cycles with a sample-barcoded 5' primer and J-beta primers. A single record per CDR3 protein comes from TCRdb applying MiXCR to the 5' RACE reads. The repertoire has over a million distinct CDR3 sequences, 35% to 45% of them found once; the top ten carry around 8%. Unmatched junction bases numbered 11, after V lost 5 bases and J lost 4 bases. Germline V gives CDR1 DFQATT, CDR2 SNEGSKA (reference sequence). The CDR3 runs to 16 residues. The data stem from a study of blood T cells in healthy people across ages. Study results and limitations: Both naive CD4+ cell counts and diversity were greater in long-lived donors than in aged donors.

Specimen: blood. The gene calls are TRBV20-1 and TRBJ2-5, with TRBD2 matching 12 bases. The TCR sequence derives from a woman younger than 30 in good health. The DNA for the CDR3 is TGCAGTGCTCCAAGGACTAGCGGGACCGGGGGAGAGACCCAGTACTTC. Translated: CSAPRTSGTGGETQYF.